One and the same sample provided the 6 T cell receptor beta chains below, sequenced in a study of human T cells and chemical hapten exposure (dated by TCRdb to about 2021). According to the study, the label for this sample's time point signals: pre-sensitization, week 0. The sample's treatment or condition label is to be understood as: therapeutic diphenylcyclopropenone sensitization with weekly scalp DPC. The library was produced with RACE. The listed sequencing device is NextSeq 500. Starting from the raw public reads, TCRdb applied fastp trimming at Q25, assembled clones with MiXCR and retained in-frame beta chains. Each CDR3 protein appears once, grouped with its most common genes and DNA. The sample table records around 300,000 distinct CDR3 sequences; over 7.5% of these occur just once. Roughly 1.2% of the sample goes to the ten largest clones. The starting material was whole blood, obtained in connection with sensitization to the hapten diphenylcyclopropenone (DPC). The receptor set was obtained from a man aged 18 to 30 with alopecia areata. Some clones in this sample may be carry-over from other donors' samples.

This clonotype was seen just once. V is TRBV6-2 or TRBV6-3 and J is TRBJ2-5, with D perhaps matching TRBD1 (5 bases). The CDR3 runs 14 residues. Germline V gives CDR1 MNHEY, CDR2 SVGEGT. V was trimmed by 2 bases and J by 2 bases, leaving 9 bases between them. The chain's CDR3 is CASSYQGLQETQYF. The DNA for the CDR3 is TGTGCCAGCAGTTACCAGGGATTACAAGAGACCCAGTACTTC.

The chain carries TRBV20-1 and TRBJ2-3; D remains unclear. The V gene lost 3 bases and the J gene lost 4 bases, with 2 bases spanning the gap. Germline V CDR1 and CDR2: DFQATT, SNEGSKA (reference sequence). The CDR3 contains 10 residues. DNA of the CDR3: TGCAGTGCTAGGTCAGATACGCAGTATTTT. Translated: CSARSDTQYF.

The chain uses TRBV7-2 and TRBJ1-2; no definite D call. The CDR3 has 12 amino acids. The germline CDR1 and CDR2 sequences are SGHTA and FQGNSA. V was trimmed by 1 base and J by 4 bases, leaving 4 bases between them. This CDR3 reads CASSLDVYGYTF. The CDR3 DNA reads as TGTGCCAGCAGCTTAGATGTCTATGGCTACACCTTC.

This clonotype was recorded at least ten times. The CDR3 coding sequence is TGTGCCACCAGCAGGGAAAGACAGGTTGGAGATACGCAGTATTTT. Amino acid sequence: CATSRERQVGDTQYF. The chain has TRBV15 and TRBJ2-3; D possibly corresponds to TRBD1 (6 bases). Germline CDR1 reads LNHNV; CDR2 reads YYDKDF (reference sequence). The CDR3 contains 15 residues. Trimming stripped 3 bases from V and 5 bases from J, with 15 bases between.

This clonotype has only a few counts. This rearrangement joins TRBV9 to TRBJ1-2; tentative D call: TRBD1 (5 bases). CDR1 and CDR2 (germline): SGDLS, YYNGEE. The V gene lost 3 bases and the J gene lost 4 bases, with 16 bases spanning the gap. CDR3 length equals 15 residues. The chain's CDR3 is CASSGPGRTVYGYTF. The CDR3 DNA is TGTGCCAGCAGCGGACCGGGACGTACGGTCTATGGCTACACCTTC.

Many counts were recorded for this clonotype. The J gene is TRBJ1-1, the V gene TRBV5-6; 7 bases agree with TRBD1. CDR3 length: 15 amino acids. Germline loops: CDR1 SGHDT, CDR2 YYEEEE. With V trimmed by 5 bases and J by 6 bases, 13 bases remained unmatched. The CDR3: CASRYSGTASAEAFF. DNA for the CDR3: TGTGCCAGCAGATATTCCGGGACAGCGAGCGCTGAAGCTTTCTTT.